These 29 T cell receptor beta chains originate from one sample sequenced in a study of cytomegalovirus exposure and HLA in healthy donors. Researchers ran the PCR with 60 Vbeta and 13 Jbeta primers. Assay used: immunoSEQ multiplex PCR; TCRdb lists only in-frame clones, some missing. The repertoire holds about 200,000 clones, with 75% to 85% as singletons. The source material was PBMCs. These receptors came from a woman in her forties or fifties in good health and CMV-seronegative.

The chain combines TRBV5-1 with TRBJ1-3; 7 nucleotides match TRBD1. Unmatched junction bases numbered 7, after V lost 4 bases and J lost 0 bases. This CDR3 spans 16 amino acids. Germline CDR1 reads SGHRS; CDR2 reads YFSETQ. CDR3 DNA sequence: TGCGCCAGCAGCGCCGGGGGACAGCCCTCTGGAAACACCATATATTTT. Its translation: CASSAGGQPSGNTIYF.

The chain carries TRBV27 and TRBJ2-7; TRBD1 might be the D (6 bases). The CDR3 has 14 amino acids. Germline loops: CDR1 MNHEY, CDR2 SMNVEV (reference sequence). Trimming stripped 5 bases from V and 3 bases from J, with 14 bases between. CDR3 sequence (DNA): TGTGCCAGCAGTCCCGGACAGCTTTACTACGAGCAGTACTTC. It translates to CASSPGQLYYEQYF.

This clone was seen a few times. The CDR3 loop is CASSPWSTKGYEQYF. The CDR3 region has the DNA TGTGCCAGCAGCCCTTGGAGTACCAAAGGCTACGAGCAGTACTTC. The chain couples TRBV28 to TRBJ2-7; unclear D gene. Germline CDR1 and CDR2: MDHEN and SYDVKM. The CDR3 totals 15 residues. Trimming pared 6 bases from V and 3 bases from J, leaving 18 bases between.

V is TRBV19 and J is TRBJ1-2; TRBD1 agrees at 8 bases. CDR1 is LNHDA, CDR2 SQIVND, per germline (reference sequence). Unmatched junction bases numbered 10, after V lost 9 bases and J lost 1 base. CDR3 size: 15 residues. Written as DNA, the CDR3 is TGTGCCAGCCGTCACCTGACAGGGGTTAACTATGGCTACACCTTC. Amino acids: CASRHLTGVNYGYTF.

The gene calls are TRBV10-1 and TRBJ2-7, with D tentatively TRBD1 (5 bases). The CDR3 is 13 residues long. Per germline, CDR1 WNHNN and CDR2 SYGVQD (reference sequence). Deletions cut 9 bases from V and 0 bases from J, with 12 bases between. The CDR3 nucleotides read TGCGCCAGTACCAAGGACAACTCCTACGAGCAGTACTTC. It is translated as CASTKDNSYEQYF.

The J gene is TRBJ2-2, the V gene TRBV30; D is unresolved. There are 11 residues in the CDR3. CDR1 and CDR2 from the germline V gene are GTSNPN and SVGIG (reference sequence). Deletions cut 0 bases from V and 7 bases from J, with 3 bases between. Here the CDR3 DNA reads TGTGCCTGGAGTGTCAGCGGGGAGCTGTTTTTT. It translates to CAWSVSGELFF. Full variable domain (outside the CDR3, taken from reference TRBV30 and TRBJ2-2): SQTIHQWPATLVQPVGSPLSLECTVEGTSNPNLYWYRQAAGRGLQLLFYSVGIGQISSEVPQNLSASRPQDRQFILSSKKLLLSDSGFYLCAWSVSGELFFGEGSRLTVL.

The chain recombines TRBV25-1 with TRBJ1-4; no firm D call. The germline V gene has CDR1 MGHDK and CDR2 SYGVNS. V was trimmed by 2 bases and J by 5 bases, leaving 6 bases between them. The CDR3 runs to 13 residues. The CDR3 is CASSERTNEKLFF. The CDR3 DNA follows: TGTGCCAGCAGTGAACGCACAAATGAAAAACTGTTTTTT.

This sequence joins TRBV11-2 and TRBJ1-1, with 8 bases lining up with TRBD1. V lost 4 bases, J lost 6 bases, and 4 bases stayed unmatched. CDR3 length: 13 amino acids. Looked up from germline, CDR1 is SGHAT and CDR2 is FQNNGV. This CDR3 is CASSSGTGSEAFF. DNA for the CDR3: TGTGCCAGCAGCTCCGGGACAGGCTCTGAAGCTTTCTTT.

The CDR3 DNA is TGCGCCAGCTCCGGGACAGGGGGGGTTAACACTGAAGCTTTCTTT. Its translation: CASSGTGGVNTEAFF. J is TRBJ1-1 and V is TRBV10-2; 11 positions match TRBD1. From germline, CDR1 is WSHSY and CDR2 SAAADI. This CDR3 has 15 amino acids. The V gene end was trimmed by 8 bases and the J gene end by 2 bases; junction bases not matched to a gene: 7.

The chain carries TRBV18 and TRBJ2-2; weak D call: TRBD2 (5 bases). Trimming took 8 bases from V and 1 from J, leaving 8 bases between them. The CDR3 has 13 residues. Looked up from germline, CDR1 is KGHSH and CDR2 is LQKENI. The CDR3 loop reads CASEGKNTGELFF. CDR3 sequence (DNA): TGTGCCAGCGAGGGCAAGAACACCGGGGAGCTGTTTTTT.

The chain has TRBV28 and TRBJ1-1, with a possible D match to TRBD1 (5 bases). This CDR3 spans 13 amino acids. Deletions cut 7 bases from V and 3 bases from J, with 12 bases between. Per the germline V gene, CDR1 is MDHEN and CDR2 is SYDVKM. For the CDR3, the DNA is TGTGCCAGCAACCGTGGGGGGGACACTGAAGCTTTCTTT. Translating gives CASNRGGDTEAFF.

V and J are TRBV28 and TRBJ1-2; D possibly corresponds to TRBD1 (5 bases). Germline V gene sequence: CDR1 MDHEN, CDR2 SYDVKM. The V end was cut by 2 bases, the J end by 7 bases, with 11 bases between. CDR3 size: 13 residues. CDR3 region: CASSLEAGPGYTF. Here the CDR3 DNA reads TGTGCCAGCAGTTTAGAGGCAGGGCCTGGCTACACCTTC.

J is TRBJ2-1 and V is TRBV29-1; 10 bases align to TRBD1. CDR1 and CDR2 from the germline V gene are SQVTM and ANQGSEA. This CDR3 has 12 residues. The trim removed 6 bases at V and 7 bases at J, leaving 3 bases unmatched. In nucleotides, the CDR3 is TGCAGCGTGGACAGGGGGTGGAATGAGCAGTTCTTC. Residues: CSVDRGWNEQFF.

The chain carries TRBV11-2 and TRBJ2-5; TRBD1 matches at 10 bases. J lost 5 bases, V lost 4 bases, and 10 bases had no gene match. CDR1 is SGHAT, CDR2 FQNNGV, per germline. CDR3 length equals 16 residues. This CDR3 reads CASSSTGTGVSETQYF. The CDR3 DNA reads TGTGCCAGCAGCTCGACCGGGACAGGGGTTAGTGAGACCCAGTACTTC.

The chain combines TRBV5-1 with TRBJ2-1; D is perhaps TRBD2 (5 bases). Per the germline V gene, CDR1 is SGHRS and CDR2 is YFSETQ. V lost 6 bases, J lost 0 bases, and 10 bases lay in between. The CDR3 has 14 residues. The CDR3 sequence: CASMRASSYNEQFF. CDR3 bases: TGCGCCAGCATGAGGGCGAGCTCCTACAATGAGCAGTTCTTC.

The V call is TRBV28, the J call TRBJ2-4; D remains unclear. This CDR3 has 11 amino acids. Per germline, CDR1 MDHEN and CDR2 SYDVKM. Trimming took 5 bases from V and 4 from J, leaving 3 bases between them. Written as DNA, the CDR3 is TGTGCCAGCAGTCCTAAAAACATTCAGTACTTC. It yields the protein CASSPKNIQYF. Together with reference TRBV28 and TRBJ2-4, the CDR3 gives the full variable domain: DVKVTQSSRYLVKRTGEKVFLECVQDMDHENMFWYRQDPGLGLRLIYFSYDVKMKEKGDIPEGYSVSREKKERFSLILESASTNQTSMYLCASSPKNIQYFGAGTRLSVL.

The rearrangement uses TRBV28 and TRBJ2-7; TRBD2 agrees at 7 bases. CDR3 length equals 17 residues. Per the germline V gene, CDR1 is MDHEN and CDR2 is SYDVKM. V trimming: 1 base; J trimming: 3 bases; junction bases outside the gene matches: 12. For the CDR3, the DNA is TGTGCCAGCAGTTTATATGATAACGGCGGGAGAATCTACGAGCAGTACTTC. It encodes CASSLYDNGGRIYEQYF.

The chain carries TRBV28 and TRBJ1-2; a weak D match, TRBD1 (5 bases). Germline CDR1 MDHEN, CDR2 SYDVKM. The CDR3 sequence is 13 residues long. V was trimmed by 10 bases and J by 4 bases, leaving 16 bases between them. The CDR3 loop is CATKGRQGYGYTF. In nucleotides, the CDR3 is TGTGCCACCAAGGGGAGGCAAGGCTATGGCTACACCTTC.

In this sample, this clone turned up a few times. J is TRBJ1-2 and V is TRBV28; D is perhaps TRBD1 (6 bases). From germline, CDR1 is MDHEN and CDR2 SYDVKM. V dropped 3 bases and J dropped 1 base, with 12 bases sitting between them. CDR3 size: 15 residues. CDR3 region: CASSLLTGDNYGYTF. CDR3 nucleotide sequence: TGTGCCAGCAGTTTGCTGACAGGAGATAACTATGGCTACACCTTC.

The chain recombines TRBV9 with TRBJ1-1; possible D gene TRBD1, 6 bases. Trimming took off 0 bases at V and 5 bases at J, with 17 bases between the two ends. The CDR3 covers 16 residues. Germline-derived CDR1 and CDR2 are SGDLS and YYNGEE. The CDR3 region has the DNA TGTGCCAGCAGCGTAGAGGGGAACAGGGCCACAACTGAAGCTTTCTTT. Translated: CASSVEGNRATTEAFF.

This rearrangement joins TRBV6-4 to TRBJ1-5, with unresolved D. Trimming shortened V by 5 bases and J by 5 bases, and 10 bases separated the two germline ends. Germline V gene lookup returns CDR1 MRHNA and CDR2 SNTAGT. CDR3 length: 13 amino acids. The CDR3 nucleotides read TGTGCCAGCAGTCAGAGGGAGGATCAGCCCCAGCATTTT. This codes for CASSQREDQPQHF.

The chain links TRBV11-2 to TRBJ2-5; 8 positions match TRBD2. Germline V lookup: CDR1 SGHAT, CDR2 FQNNGV. CDR3 length equals 15 residues. Germline trimming cut 4 bases from V and 7 bases from J; bases unmatched to any gene: 11. The CDR3 here is CASSSFGTSQGTQYF. The CDR3 nucleotides are TGTGCCAGCAGCTCCTTCGGGACTAGTCAGGGGACCCAGTACTTC.

The chain links TRBV15 to TRBJ2-5, with D uncertain. There are 14 residues in the CDR3. In germline, CDR1 is LNHNV, CDR2 YYDKDF (reference sequence). V gave up 0 bases and J gave up 1 base, with 6 bases separating them. CDR3 sequence reads: CATSRDSVQETQYF. The CDR3, as DNA: TGTGCCACCAGCAGAGATTCAGTCCAAGAGACCCAGTACTTC.

In its sample, this clone was seen once. The chain is built from TRBV5-5 and TRBJ2-7, with 7 bases lining up with TRBD1. Germline loops: CDR1 SGHKS, CDR2 YYEKEE (reference sequence). The CDR3 is 14 amino acids. V was clipped by 3 bases and J by 1 base; unmatched bases: 4. DNA for the CDR3: TGTGCCAGCAGCTGGACAGGCGTTTCCTACGAGCAGTACTTC. It yields the protein CASSWTGVSYEQYF.

CDR3 protein: CASSLAYGSRYEQYF. CDR3 DNA: TGTGCCAGCAGCTTAGCATATGGGAGCAGATACGAGCAGTACTTC. V usage is TRBV7-8 and J usage is TRBJ2-7; D is possibly TRBD2 (5 bases). The CDR3 totals 15 residues. V was pared by 0 bases and J by 4 bases, with 13 bases between. Germline V CDR1 and CDR2: SGHVS, FQNEAQ.

The chain carries TRBV7-9 and TRBJ2-1; 9 bases map to TRBD1. The germline gives CDR1 SEHNR, CDR2 FQNEAQ (reference sequence). This CDR3 has 15 residues. Unmatched junction bases numbered 9, after V lost 4 bases and J lost 8 bases. For the CDR3, the DNA is TGTGCCAGCAGCTCCGACAGGGGGGTCTTCTATGAGCAGTTCTTC. Its translation is CASSSDRGVFYEQFF.

This chain uses TRBV18 with TRBJ2-7, with D possibly being TRBD2 (5 bases). The V gene lost 1 base and the J gene lost 2 bases, with 18 bases spanning the gap. This CDR3 is built from 17 residues. Looked up from germline, CDR1 is KGHSH and CDR2 is LQKENI. The CDR3 here is CASSPRSTSRGTYEQYF. CDR3 nucleotides: TGTGCCAGCTCACCACGGTCGACCTCCCGGGGAACCTACGAGCAGTACTTC.

V usage is TRBV28 and J usage is TRBJ2-5; 14 bases agree with TRBD2. Germline V lookup: CDR1 MDHEN, CDR2 SYDVKM. Trimming took 4 bases from V and 2 from J; bases not matched to a gene: 3. The length of the CDR3 is 16 residues. The CDR3 nucleotides are TGTGCCAGCAGTTATGGGACTAGCGGGGGTCAAGAGACCCAGTACTTC. It codes for CASSYGTSGGQETQYF.

In DNA, the CDR3 is TGTGCCAGCAGCTTAGATAGAGACGAGCAGTACTTC. Protein sequence: CASSLDRDEQYF. The chain joins TRBV11-2 to TRBJ2-7; no reliable D call. Per germline, CDR1 SGHAT and CDR2 FQNNGV. Trimming pared 0 bases from V and 5 bases from J, leaving 5 bases between. CDR3 length equals 12 residues.